This entry concerns a single TCR beta chain. Antigen specificity is unknown. Trimming took off 0 bases at V and 5 bases at J, with 13 bases between the two ends. The CDR3 is made up of 15 amino acids. Germline CDR1 reads ENHRY; CDR2 reads SYGVKD. The record originates from a study of OX40 agonist ivuxolimab in advanced cancers. Across the whole study: The patients got ivuxolimab, which is an agonistic anti-OX40 (CD134) antibody. Study outcomes and limitations: Near-lowest levels of clonal expansion characterized partial responders at 0.1-3.0 mg/kg.

Sampling of blood occurred at baseline, cycle 4 day 1, and cycle 7 day 1. The method was immunoSEQ multiplex PCR; TCRdb's version includes in-frame clones alone and lacks a portion of them. The sample has roughly 64,000 clones, 75% to 90% seen once. The receptor's source is an adult with an advanced solid tumor such as melanoma, head and neck, liver or kidney cancer. The input for sequencing was CD4+ or CD8+ T cells sorted from blood, taken in a trial of the OX40 agonist ivuxolimab. V gene TRBV10-3 combines with J gene TRBJ1-2; no definite D call. CDR3 region: CAISESEIQFYGYTF. As DNA, the CDR3 is TGTGCCATCAGTGAGTCCGAGATCCAGTTTTATGGCTACACCTTC.